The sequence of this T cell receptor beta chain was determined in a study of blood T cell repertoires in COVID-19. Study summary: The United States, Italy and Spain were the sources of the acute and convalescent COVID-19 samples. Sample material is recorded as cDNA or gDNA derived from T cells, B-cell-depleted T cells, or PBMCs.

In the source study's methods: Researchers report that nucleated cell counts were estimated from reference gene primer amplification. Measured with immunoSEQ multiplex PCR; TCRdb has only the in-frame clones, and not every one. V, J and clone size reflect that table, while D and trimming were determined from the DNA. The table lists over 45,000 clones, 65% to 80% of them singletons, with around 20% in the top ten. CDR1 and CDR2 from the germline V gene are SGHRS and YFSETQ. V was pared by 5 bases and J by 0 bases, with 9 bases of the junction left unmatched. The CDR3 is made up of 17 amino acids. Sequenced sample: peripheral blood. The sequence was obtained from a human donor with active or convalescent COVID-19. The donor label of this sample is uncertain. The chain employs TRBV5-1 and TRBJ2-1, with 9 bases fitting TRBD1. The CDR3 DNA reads TGCGCCAGCAGGCTGTTCACAGGGGGCGACTCCTACAATGAGCAGTTCTTC. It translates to CASRLFTGGDSYNEQFF.